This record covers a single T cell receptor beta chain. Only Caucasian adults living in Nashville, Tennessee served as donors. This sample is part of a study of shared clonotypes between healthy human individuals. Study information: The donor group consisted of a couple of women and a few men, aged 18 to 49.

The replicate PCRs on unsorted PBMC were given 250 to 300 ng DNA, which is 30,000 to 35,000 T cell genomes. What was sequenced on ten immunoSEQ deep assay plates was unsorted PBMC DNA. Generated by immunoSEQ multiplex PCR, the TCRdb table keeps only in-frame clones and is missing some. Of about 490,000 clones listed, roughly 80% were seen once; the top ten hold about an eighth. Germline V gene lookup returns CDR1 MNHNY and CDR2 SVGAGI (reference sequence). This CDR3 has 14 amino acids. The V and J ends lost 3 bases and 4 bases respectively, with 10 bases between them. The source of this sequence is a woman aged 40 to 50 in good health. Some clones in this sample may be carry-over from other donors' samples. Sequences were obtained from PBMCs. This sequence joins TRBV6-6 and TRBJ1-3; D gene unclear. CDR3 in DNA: TGTGCCAGCAGTTATGTGGACGTCGGAAACACCATATATTTT. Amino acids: CASSYVDVGNTIYF.